The following is a TCR beta chain sequence with its context. The antigen is undetermined. Every patient had relapsed following autologous stem cell transplantation, and cohorts differed in brentuximab vedotin exposure. Profiled with immunoSEQ multiplex PCR; TCRdb holds only in-frame clones, not every one. The table includes 13,000 or so clones, roughly 80% detected once. The data belong to a study of PD-1 blockade in classical Hodgkin lymphoma. Overall study results and limits: The causes of the repertoire differences, possibly disease activity or prior therapy, remain undefined. Complete responders possessed baseline diversity comparable to newly diagnosed patients. Newly diagnosed patients reportedly trailed healthy donors in baseline TCR diversity.

Germline V CDR1 and CDR2: MGHDK, SYGVNS. V was clipped by 5 bases and J by 4 bases; unmatched bases: 8. The CDR3 totals 15 residues. This rearrangement joins TRBV25-1 to TRBJ2-5, with 9 bases identical to TRBD1. This TCR was recovered from a human donor with classical Hodgkin lymphoma. The sample was peripheral blood mononuclear cells (PBMCs), taken at baseline. As DNA, the CDR3 is TGTGCCAGCAGTTCCCCCGGGACAGGGCGAGAGACCCAGTACTTC. Its translation is CASSSPGTGRETQYF.